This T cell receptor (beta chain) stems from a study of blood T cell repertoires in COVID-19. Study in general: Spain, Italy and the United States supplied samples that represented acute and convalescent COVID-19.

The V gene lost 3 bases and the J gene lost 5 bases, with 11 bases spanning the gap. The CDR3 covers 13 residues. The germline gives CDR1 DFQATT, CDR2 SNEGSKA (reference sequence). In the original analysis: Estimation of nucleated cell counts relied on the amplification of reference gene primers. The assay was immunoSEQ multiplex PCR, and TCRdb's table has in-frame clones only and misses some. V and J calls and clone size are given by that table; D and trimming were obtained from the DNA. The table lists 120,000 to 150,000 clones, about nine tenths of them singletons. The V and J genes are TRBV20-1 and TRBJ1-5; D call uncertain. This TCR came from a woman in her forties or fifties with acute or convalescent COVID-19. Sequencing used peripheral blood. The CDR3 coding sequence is TGCAGTGCTAGTGGTGCAGAAGATCAGCCCCAGCATTTT. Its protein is CSASGAEDQPQHF.